One sample yielded the 8 T cell receptor beta chains listed below, sequenced in a study of blood T cells in healthy people across ages. A sample-barcoded 5' primer and a J-beta primer mix were used in a second PCR of roughly 6 to 11 cycles. Each CDR3 protein is one row after TCRdb ran MiXCR on the 5' RACE reads. The sample yields about 1.8 million distinct CDR3 sequences, less than 50% seen once. Source material: blood. These receptors all come from a woman in her forties in good health.

The rearrangement joins TRBV6-5 to TRBJ1-2, with D possibly being TRBD1 (6 bases). The CDR3 is 14 amino acids. The germline gives CDR1 MNHEY, CDR2 SVGAGI. Trimming took off 4 bases at V and 6 bases at J, with 15 bases between the two ends. CDR3 residues: CASSFRQAAHGYTF. Here the CDR3 DNA reads TGTGCCAGCAGTTTTCGACAGGCGGCCCATGGCTACACCTTC.

The chain joins TRBV4-3 to TRBJ1-5; D is uncertain. This CDR3 is 19 amino acids long. The germline V gene encodes CDR1 LGHNA and CDR2 YSLEER. V dropped 1 base and J dropped 6 bases, with 25 bases sitting between them. CDR3 sequence (DNA): TGCGCCAGCAGCCAAGTATCCCTTGGCCCCCAGCGGCGAAGTCAGCCCCAGCATTTT. It codes for CASSQVSLGPQRRSQPQHF.

The chain joins TRBV7-2 to TRBJ2-5; D unresolved. This CDR3 comprises 13 residues. The V gene's germline CDR1 is SGHTA and CDR2 FQGNSA. Trimming took off 5 bases at V and 4 bases at J, with 11 bases between the two ends. The CDR3 spells CASSTNVGETQYF. For the CDR3, the DNA is TGTGCCAGCAGCACTAATGTGGGAGAGACCCAGTACTTC.

The chain recombines TRBV24-1 with TRBJ2-5; the match to TRBD2 covers 12 bases. CDR3 length equals 18 residues. The germline CDR1 and CDR2 sequences are KGHDR and SFDVKD. V gave up 1 base and J gave up 11 bases; unmatched junction bases: 16. The CDR3, as DNA: TGTGCCACCAGTGATTTTAGGTCTAGCGGGGGGGCCTACGATGAGCAGTACTTC. Amino acids: CATSDFRSSGGAYDEQYF.

The rearrangement links TRBV11-3 to TRBJ2-3; D perhaps matches TRBD1 (6 bases). Trimming took 5 bases from V and 7 from J, leaving 16 bases between them. This CDR3 contains 14 residues. Germline loops: CDR1 SGHNT, CDR2 YENEEA. The CDR3 region is CASSPGAQGHTQYF. The DNA for the CDR3 is TGTGCCAGCAGCCCCGGGGCACAGGGACATACGCAGTATTTT.

The sample holds a few counts of this clonotype. This chain links TRBV6-1 with TRBJ2-5, with D unresolved. Germline-derived CDR1 and CDR2 are MNHNS and SASEGT. Trimming pared 2 bases from V and 5 bases from J, leaving 9 bases between. CDR3 length: 13 residues. CDR3 bases: TGTGCCAGCAGTGAAATAACGGATGAGACCCAGTACTTC. Translated: CASSEITDETQYF.

This clonotype was seen a handful of times. The chain joins TRBV6-5 to TRBJ2-7; 7 bases agree with TRBD1. There are 15 residues in the CDR3. Per germline, CDR1 MNHEY and CDR2 SVGAGI. V shed 5 bases and J 0 bases; nucleotides not matched to a gene: 7. Written as DNA, the CDR3 is TGTGCCAGCAGTGATTCCGGGACAGTCTCCTACGAGCAGTACTTC. Translating it yields CASSDSGTVSYEQYF.

The chain carries TRBV12-3 or TRBV12-4 and TRBJ2-5; no clear D. The germline V and J ends were trimmed by 8 bases and 0 bases, with 19 bases remaining between them. The CDR3 runs to 16 residues. The CDR3 loop is CASSIRLGRYQETQYF. The CDR3 DNA follows: TGTGCCAGCTCCATTAGATTGGGAAGGTACCAAGAGACCCAGTACTTC.